This TCR beta chain came from a study of T-cell memory formation after mild COVID-19. Study observations and caveats: Some responding clones appeared in pre-infection memory, suggesting cross-reactive memory joined.

This CDR3 has 14 amino acids. The germline V gene has CDR1 DFQATT and CDR2 SNEGSKA (reference sequence). Trimming removed 0 bases at V and 1 base at J, with 9 bases between. In this sample, this clonotype turned up a few times. Its antigen is still unknown. One entry per CDR3 protein, called by TCRdb with MiXCR from the 5' RACE reads. The sample has more than 110,000 distinct CDR3 sequences, roughly 24% seen once. Sequencing was carried out using PBMCs or a T cell subset sorted from them (not recorded which). This TCR derives from an adult woman who had mild COVID-19 (a few samples of this study predate the infection). Cell type and time point are not known. The rearrangement uses TRBV20-1 and TRBJ1-1; D gene ambiguous. This CDR3 is CSARDMDSNTEAFF. As DNA, the CDR3 is TGCAGTGCTAGAGATATGGATTCGAACACTGAAGCTTTCTTT.